One and the same sample provided the 30 T cell receptor beta chains below, sequenced in a study of T-cell reconstitution after alpha-beta-depleted transplantation in children. The TCRbeta library incorporated unique molecular identifiers. TCRdb reprocessed the PCR reads via MiXCR and lists one record per CDR3 protein. The repertoire has approximately 520,000 distinct CDR3 sequences, approximately 32% of them found once; the top ten carry roughly 2.5%. The input for sequencing was PBMCs from the stem cell graft donor, taken from the stem cell graft. The source of these receptors is a human donor who donated a stem cell graft to a child with aplastic anemia.

This clonotype was seen more than once but under ten times. CDR3 amino acids: CASSLRGLSNQPQHF. The CDR3 coding sequence is TGTGCCAGCAGTTTAAGGGGGTTGAGCAATCAGCCCCAGCATTTT. J is TRBJ1-5 and V is TRBV27; a possible D gene is TRBD1 (6 bases). V was cut by 2 bases and J by 1 base, with 9 bases left in between. The CDR3 length is 15 residues. The germline CDR1 and CDR2 sequences are MNHEY and SMNVEV (reference sequence).

This chain joins TRBV6-2 or TRBV6-3 and TRBJ2-7; 7 nucleotides line up with TRBD2. Unmatched junction bases numbered 13, after V lost 6 bases and J lost 5 bases. Per the germline V gene, CDR1 is MNHEY and CDR2 is SVGEGT. CDR3 length equals 15 residues. The CDR3 DNA reads TGTGCCAGCAGGGACGTCGCGGGAGTACCCCACGAGCAGTACTTC. Protein product: CASRDVAGVPHEQYF.

V is TRBV7-9 and J is TRBJ1-6; no definite D call. Trimming cost V 4 bases and J 3 bases, with 10 bases left between them. The CDR3 is 15 amino acids. Germline values: CDR1 SEHNR, CDR2 FQNEAQ (reference sequence). The CDR3 is CASSSSEFYNSPLHF. Written as DNA, the CDR3 is TGTGCCAGCAGCTCGTCCGAATTCTATAATTCACCCCTCCACTTT.

V is TRBV7-8 and J is TRBJ2-6; the D is unclear. Per the germline V gene, CDR1 is SGHVS and CDR2 is FQNEAQ. The CDR3 spans 18 residues. Deletions cut 7 bases from V and 0 bases from J, with 19 bases between. The CDR3 loop is CASIALKRTSSGANVLTF. As DNA, the CDR3 is TGTGCCAGCATCGCCTTAAAGAGGACCTCCTCTGGGGCCAACGTCCTGACTTTC.

This chain connects TRBV10-3 to TRBJ2-7; D perhaps matches TRBD1 (5 bases). Germline values: CDR1 ENHRY, CDR2 SYGVKD. The CDR3 spans 12 residues. Deletions cut 3 bases from V and 3 bases from J, with 6 bases between. CDR3 region: CAISDRDYEQYV. In DNA form, the CDR3 reads TGTGCCATCAGTGACAGGGACTACGAGCAGTACGTC.

This clonotype was detected only a few times. The V and J genes are TRBV20-1 and TRBJ2-1; 11 bases align to TRBD2. Germline CDR1 is DFQATT and CDR2 is SNEGSKA (reference sequence). The CDR3 has 14 amino acids. V trimming: 3 bases; J trimming: 5 bases; junction bases outside the gene matches: 3. The DNA of the CDR3 is TGCAGTGCTAGGACTAGCGGGGTACACAATGAGCAGTTCTTC. It is translated as CSARTSGVHNEQFF.

Points on this clonotype: The junction departs from germline at one end; a sequencing error may be responsible. The chain recombines TRBV18 with TRBJ2-7; D gene unclear. The CDR3 covers 12 residues. Germline V gene sequence: CDR1 KGHSH, CDR2 LQKENI. The CDR3 DNA sequence: TGTGCCAGCTCCCCACGGTTCTACGAGCAGTACTTC. Translated, it gives CASSPRFYEQYF.

The V and J genes are TRBV6-5 and TRBJ2-1, with D possibly TRBD1 on 5 matching bases. Germline-derived CDR1 and CDR2 are MNHEY and SVGAGI. The CDR3 sequence is 11 residues long. The V gene lost 1 base and the J gene lost 13 bases, with 8 bases spanning the gap. The DNA for the CDR3 is TGTGCCAGCAGTTACTGGGGCAGTCAGTTCTTC. It codes for CASSYWGSQFF.

CDR3 coding DNA: TGTGCCAGCAGCTTGAAGGCAGGCGATTCCTACGAGCAGTACTTC. Its protein is CASSLKAGDSYEQYF. V gene TRBV5-5 combines with J gene TRBJ2-7; D is uncertain. Trimming removed 1 base from V and 1 base from J, with 12 bases in between. The CDR3 spans 15 residues. Germline V CDR1 and CDR2: SGHKS, YYEKEE (reference sequence). The full variable domain, rest sourced from reference TRBV5-5 and TRBJ2-7, is DAGVTQSPTHLIKTRGQQVTLRCSPISGHKSVSWYQQVLGQGPQFIFQYYEKEERGRGNFPDRFSARQFPNYSSELNVNALLLGDSALYLCASSLKAGDSYEQYFGPGTRLTVT.

This chain joins TRBV9 and TRBJ2-5, with D perhaps TRBD2 (7 bases). Trimming cost V 0 bases and J 4 bases, with 13 bases left between them. The germline CDR1 and CDR2 sequences are SGDLS and YYNGEE. The CDR3 has 15 amino acids. As DNA, the CDR3 is TGTGCCAGCAGCGTAGGGGGAGGGGGAGGAGAGACCCAGTACTTC. Its protein product is CASSVGGGGGETQYF.

The chain joins TRBV12-3 or TRBV12-4 to TRBJ2-2, with 9 positions matching TRBD2. CDR3 length: 14 amino acids. The V gene end was trimmed by 6 bases and the J gene end by 4 bases; junction bases not matched to a gene: 3. The CDR3 DNA sequence: TGTGCCAGCAGGAGCGGGAGGAGCACCGGGGAGCTGTTTTTT. Protein: CASRSGRSTGELFF.

This clonotype has only a few counts. The chain employs TRBV20-1 and TRBJ2-7; TRBD2 aligns across 12 bases. CDR1 and CDR2 (germline): DFQATT, SNEGSKA (reference sequence). Trimming took 5 bases from V and 9 from J; bases not matched to a gene: 8. The CDR3 sequence is 13 residues long. The CDR3 nucleotides read TGCAGTGCTGGTGAGGGACTAGCGGGTTTGCAGTACTTC. Its translation is CSAGEGLAGLQYF.

The rearrangement links TRBV20-1 to TRBJ1-1; 11 positions match TRBD1. This CDR3 region has 15 residues. V lost 6 bases, J lost 4 bases, and 10 bases stayed unmatched. Germline V gives CDR1 DFQATT, CDR2 SNEGSKA (reference sequence). CDR3 region: CSARLSGTGGTEAFF. CDR3 nucleotides: TGCAGTGCGAGATTGTCCGGGACAGGGGGCACTGAAGCTTTCTTT.

V usage is TRBV5-4 and J usage is TRBJ1-1; the match to TRBD1 covers 9 bases. The germline V gene encodes CDR1 SGHNT and CDR2 YYREEE (reference sequence). V lost 3 bases, J lost 0 bases, and 9 bases stayed unmatched. The CDR3 length is 17 residues. The CDR3 region is CASSSEPGQGMNTEAFF. The CDR3, as DNA: TGTGCCAGCAGCTCGGAACCGGGACAGGGCATGAACACTGAAGCTTTCTTT.

The V and J genes are TRBV7-6 and TRBJ2-5; 8 bases are a match to TRBD1. V shed 0 bases, J shed 2 bases, and the junction held 8 bases outside the gene matches. CDR3 length equals 17 residues. Per germline, CDR1 SGHVS and CDR2 FNYEAQ. The CDR3 sequence: CASSLAPHTGGQETQYF. The CDR3 nucleotides are TGTGCCAGCAGCTTAGCGCCACATACAGGGGGTCAAGAGACCCAGTACTTC.

This clonotype was recorded a few times. V gene TRBV12-3 or TRBV12-4 combines with J gene TRBJ2-4; 11 bases fit TRBD2. Trimming removed 3 bases from V and 3 bases from J; junction bases left unmatched: 19. The CDR3 is 21 residues long. The CDR3 DNA reads TGTGCCAGCAGTTTCCTCATGACTAGCGGGATAAACGTGGAGGGCAAAAACATTCAGTACTTC. Translated: CASSFLMTSGINVEGKNIQYF.

The chain joins TRBV19 to TRBJ1-5, with 7 bases lining up with TRBD1. CDR3 length: 16 residues. V gave up 5 bases and J gave up 2 bases; unmatched junction bases: 9. Germline values: CDR1 LNHDA, CDR2 SQIVND (reference sequence). CDR3 residues: CASSPDREGGNQPQHF. The CDR3 DNA reads as TGTGCCAGTAGTCCTGACAGGGAAGGGGGCAATCAGCCCCAGCATTTT.

This clonotype was counted a few times. The chain links TRBV9 to TRBJ1-2, with TRBD1 as a possible D gene (5 bases). V lost 3 bases, J lost 7 bases, and 16 bases lay in between. Germline CDR1 and CDR2: SGDLS and YYNGEE. The CDR3 contains 14 residues. CDR3 DNA: TGTGCCAGCAGCGAGTCCGGGACGGCGTTTGGCTACACCTTC. Amino acid sequence: CASSESGTAFGYTF.

This clonotype was picked up a small number of times. This chain links TRBV6-1 with TRBJ2-2; TRBD1 or TRBD2 may be the D gene (5 bases each). The CDR3 contains 15 residues. V was shortened by 0 bases and J by 4 bases, with 9 bases between the two germline ends. The germline V gene has CDR1 MNHNS and CDR2 SASEGT. The DNA of the CDR3 is TGTGCCAGCAGTGAAGCGTCAGGGAGCACCGGGGAGCTGTTTTTT. The encoded protein is CASSEASGSTGELFF.

This chain uses TRBV12-3 or TRBV12-4 with TRBJ2-5, with D possibly matching TRBD2 (6 bases). The V gene lost 2 bases and the J gene lost 5 bases, with 12 bases spanning the gap. The CDR3 loop spans 14 amino acids. The DNA for the CDR3 is TGTGCCAGCAGTTTATTTCCGGGAGACGAGACCCAGTACTTC. It codes for CASSLFPGDETQYF.

V and J are TRBV18 and TRBJ2-1; D perhaps matches TRBD1 (6 bases). Germline V gives CDR1 KGHSH, CDR2 LQKENI. The germline V and J ends were trimmed by 2 bases and 8 bases, with 25 bases remaining between them. The CDR3 consists of 18 residues. This CDR3 reads CASSPADRRIYNGDEQFF. CDR3 sequence (DNA): TGTGCCAGCTCACCAGCAGACAGGCGTATCTACAATGGGGATGAGCAGTTCTTC. The full variable domain, with the rest looked up from reference TRBV18 and TRBJ2-1, is NAGVMQNPRHLVRRRGQEARLRCSPMKGHSHVYWYRQLPEEGLKFMVYLQKENIIDESGMPKERFSAEFPKEGPSILRIQQVVRGDSAAYFCASSPADRRIYNGDEQFFGPGTRLTVL.

This clonotype was picked up a small number of times. One end of the junction fails to match germline, which may point to a read error. The chain carries TRBV10-3 and TRBJ1-5; the D gene is possibly TRBD1 (5 bases). The CDR3 is 13 residues long. Germline V CDR1 and CDR2: ENHRY, SYGVKD. The DNA for the CDR3 is TGTGCCATCAATGAGGACACTCTTCAGCCCCAGCATTTT. It yields the protein CAINEDTLQPQHF.

This clonotype occurred a few times. The rearrangement links TRBV6-5 to TRBJ1-1, with 9 bases fitting TRBD1. CDR3 size: 16 residues. The ends lost 5 bases at V and 2 bases at J; junction bases unmatched: 9. CDR1 and CDR2 (germline): MNHEY, SVGAGI. CDR3 DNA sequence: TGTGCCAGCAGTATACACAGGGGGCTCTCCAACACTGAAGCTTTCTTT. Residues: CASSIHRGLSNTEAFF.

There are a few counts of this clonotype. The genes are TRBV2 and TRBJ1-5; the D is unclear. Germline lookup yields CDR1 SNHLY and CDR2 FYNNEI. CDR3 length equals 15 residues. V was shortened by 6 bases and J by 4 bases, with 16 bases between the two germline ends. CDR3 bases: TGTGCCAGCAGGATATTCGAGGGTGGGAATCAGCCCCAGCATTTT. Its translation: CASRIFEGGNQPQHF.

This rearrangement joins TRBV7-2 to TRBJ2-1; 7 bases agree with TRBD2. The V segment lost 5 bases and the J segment 6 bases; nucleotides outside the gene matches: 13. This CDR3 is built from 16 residues. Germline V lookup: CDR1 SGHTA, CDR2 FQGNSA. CDR3 coding DNA: TGTGCCAGCAGCCTGGACACCGGGACTAAGCGCAATGAGCAGTTCTTC. It codes for CASSLDTGTKRNEQFF.

V usage is TRBV28 and J usage is TRBJ2-1; D is unresolved. CDR1 MDHEN and CDR2 SYDVKM come from the germline V gene. The CDR3 runs to 13 residues. V lost 5 bases and J 7 bases, leaving 12 bases between the germline ends. The CDR3 reads CASSRPSQNEQFF. The CDR3 DNA follows: TGTGCCAGCAGTCGACCCTCCCAGAATGAGCAGTTCTTC. Filled out from reference TRBV28 and TRBJ2-1, the complete variable domain reads DVKVTQSSRYLVKRTGEKVFLECVQDMDHENMFWYRQDPGLGLRLIYFSYDVKMKEKGDIPEGYSVSREKKERFSLILESASTNQTSMYLCASSRPSQNEQFFGPGTRLTVL.

This clonotype has just a few counts. The chain uses TRBV20-1 and TRBJ2-1; tentatively, D is TRBD1 (7 bases). This CDR3 has 15 residues. The ends were cut back, 5 bases at V and 1 base at J, with 15 bases in the middle. In germline, CDR1 is DFQATT, CDR2 SNEGSKA (reference sequence). CDR3 nucleotides: TGCAGTGCTCAGGGGGGCCCCCGATCCTACAATGAGCAGTTCTTC. This sequence encodes CSAQGGPRSYNEQFF.

In this sample, this clonotype turned up a few times. The gene calls are TRBV6-1 and TRBJ2-2; 7 bases map to TRBD1. CDR1 MNHNS and CDR2 SASEGT come from the germline V gene. J lost 4 bases, V lost 6 bases, and 2 bases had no gene match. This CDR3 has 13 amino acids. The CDR3 region is CASRGQFTGELFF. CDR3 in DNA: TGTGCCAGCAGGGGACAGTTCACCGGGGAGCTGTTTTTT.

The chain joins TRBV20-1 to TRBJ1-4; D is ambiguous. The germline V gene has CDR1 DFQATT and CDR2 SNEGSKA (reference sequence). CDR3 length: 11 residues. The V end was cut by 5 bases, the J end by 5 bases, with 6 bases between. This CDR3 reads CSAPYNEKLFF. The CDR3 DNA is TGCAGTGCTCCGTACAATGAAAAACTGTTTTTT.

The table lists this clonotype with a few counts. The V call is TRBV2, the J call TRBJ1-1; TRBD1 might be the D (5 bases). The CDR3 loop spans 16 amino acids. Germline CDR1 is SNHLY and CDR2 is FYNNEI. V was shortened by 0 bases and J by 1 base, with 12 bases between the two germline ends. The CDR3 bases are TGTGCCAGCAGTGAAGCGGCAGGGAGGGGGAACACTGAAGCTTTCTTT. Encoded protein: CASSEAAGRGNTEAFF.